The sequence of this TCR beta chain was determined in a study of cytomegalovirus exposure and HLA in healthy donors. General study points: Among TCR beta chains, those listed as cytomegalovirus-associated numbered about 160.

The PCR was carried out with 60 Vbeta primers and 13 Jbeta primers. The repertoire was sequenced with immunoSEQ multiplex PCR; TCRdb's copy has only in-frame clones and lacks some. The sample consists of 120,000 or so clones, approximately 80% of them appearing once. Trimming shortened V by 2 bases and J by 6 bases, and 9 bases separated the two germline ends. The CDR3 extends over 13 amino acids. Germline CDR1 is LGHNA and CDR2 is YSLEER. On this clone itself: The antigen is unknown.

The chain carries TRBV4-3 and TRBJ2-3; TRBD1 might be the D (6 bases). Sequencing was done on a sample of PBMCs. The origin of this receptor is a man aged 30 to 39 in good health and CMV-seronegative. CDR3 coding DNA: TGCGCCAGCAGCCAACAGGGGTATGATACGCAGTATTTT. Protein: CASSQQGYDTQYF.